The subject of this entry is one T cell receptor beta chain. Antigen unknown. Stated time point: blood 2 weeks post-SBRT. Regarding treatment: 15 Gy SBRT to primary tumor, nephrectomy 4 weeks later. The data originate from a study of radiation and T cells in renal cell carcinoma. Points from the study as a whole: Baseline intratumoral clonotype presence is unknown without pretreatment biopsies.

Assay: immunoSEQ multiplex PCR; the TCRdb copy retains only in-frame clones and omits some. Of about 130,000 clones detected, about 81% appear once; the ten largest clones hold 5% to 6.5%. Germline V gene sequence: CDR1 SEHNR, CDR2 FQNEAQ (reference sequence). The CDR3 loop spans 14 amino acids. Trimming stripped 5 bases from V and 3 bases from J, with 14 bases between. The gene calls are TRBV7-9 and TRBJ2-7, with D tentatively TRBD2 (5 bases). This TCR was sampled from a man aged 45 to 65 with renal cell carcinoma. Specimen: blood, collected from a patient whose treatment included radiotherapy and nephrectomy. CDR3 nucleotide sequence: TGTGCCAGCAGCCCAGCGTCCCGGGACTACGAGCAGTACTTC. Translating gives CASSPASRDYEQYF.